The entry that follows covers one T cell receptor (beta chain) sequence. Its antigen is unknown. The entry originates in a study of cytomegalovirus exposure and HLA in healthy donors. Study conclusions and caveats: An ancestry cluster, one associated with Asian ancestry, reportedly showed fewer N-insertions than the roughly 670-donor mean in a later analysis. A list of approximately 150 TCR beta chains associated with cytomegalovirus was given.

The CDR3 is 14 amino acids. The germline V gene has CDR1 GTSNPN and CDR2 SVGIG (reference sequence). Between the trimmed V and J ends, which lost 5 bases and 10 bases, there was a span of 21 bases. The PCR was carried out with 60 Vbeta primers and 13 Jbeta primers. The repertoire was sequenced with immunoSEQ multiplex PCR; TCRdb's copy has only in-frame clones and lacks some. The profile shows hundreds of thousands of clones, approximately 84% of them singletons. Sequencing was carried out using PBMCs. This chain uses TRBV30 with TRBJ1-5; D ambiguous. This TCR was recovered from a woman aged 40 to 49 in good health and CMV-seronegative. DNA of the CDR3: TGTGCCTGGGCGTCAACTGCGGCCGAAGGACCCCAGCATTTT. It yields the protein CAWASTAAEGPQHF. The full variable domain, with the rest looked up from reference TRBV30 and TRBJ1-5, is SQTIHQWPATLVQPVGSPLSLECTVEGTSNPNLYWYRQAAGRGLQLLFYSVGIGQISSEVPQNLSASRPQDRQFILSSKKLLLSDSGFYLCAWASTAAEGPQHFGDGTRLSIL.